The rows below give T cell receptor beta chains drawn from one sample of a study of OX40 agonist ivuxolimab in advanced cancers. Method: immunoSEQ multiplex PCR; TCRdb's copy keeps in-frame clones and lacks some. The table has tens of thousands of clones, 87% seen once. The sequenced sample was CD4+ or CD8+ T cells sorted from blood, obtained in a trial of the OX40 agonist ivuxolimab. These receptors came from an adult with an advanced solid tumor such as melanoma, head and neck, liver or kidney cancer. Both conserved end residues are part of each CDR3. The D gene is left open where the match is weak. Clone size is given for some rows only: seen once, a few or many times, or a class if the clone is expanded.

v_call	clone_size	d_call	j_call	cdr3_nt	cdr3_aa
TRBV5-1	NA	NA	TRBJ1-1	TGCGCCAGCCGTAGGACCCGCGAGGACACTGAAGCTTTCTTT	CASRRTREDTEAFF
TRBV9	NA	NA	TRBJ2-3	TGTGCCAGCAGCGTCAATCCGGCCCGCACAGATACGCAGTATTTT	CASSVNPARTDTQYF
TRBV29-1	NA	NA	TRBJ2-2	TGCAGCGTTGAATGGGGTAGGAACACCGGGGAGCTGTTTTTT	CSVEWGRNTGELFF
TRBV6-5	once	TRBD1	TRBJ1-3	TGTGCCAGCAGGGAGACAGGGGCCGGAAACACCATATATTTT	CASRETGAGNTIYF
TRBV19	NA	NA	TRBJ2-7	TGTGCCAGTAAATCCCAGGAGGGGGGGACCTACGAGCAGTACTTC	CASKSQEGGTYEQYF
TRBV2	NA	NA	TRBJ2-3	TGTGCCAGCAGTGACCCTAAAACAGGGAAGGGGACAGATACGCAGTATTTT	CASSDPKTGKGTDTQYF
TRBV9	few	NA	TRBJ2-6	TGTGCCAGTCAGGGAGTAGGTTTCTCTGGGGCCAACGTCCTGACTTTC	CASQGVGFSGANVLTF
TRBV4-3	once	NA	TRBJ2-1	TGCGCCAGCAGCCAACCCCCCCGGGGTGAGCAGTTCTTC	CASSQPPRGEQFF
TRBV14	NA	NA	TRBJ1-3	TGTGCCAGCAGCCGCCGTGGAGGGGGGACGCCTGGGGCTGGAAACACCATATATTTT	CASSRRGGGTPGAGNTIYF
TRBV14	NA	NA	TRBJ1-1	TGTGCCAGCAGCCCCCGGCAGGGAAACACTGAAGCTTTCTTT	CASSPRQGNTEAFF
TRBV6-4	NA	NA	TRBJ2-3	TGTGCCAGCAGTGACTGGGGCGGGAGCACAGATACGCAGTATTTT	CASSDWGGSTDTQYF
TRBV13	NA	TRBD1	TRBJ2-5	TGTGCCAGCAGCCCCCGACAGGGGGGAGAGACCCAGTACTTC	CASSPRQGGETQYF
TRBV5-6	NA	NA	TRBJ2-1	TGTGCCAGCAGCTTTGGGGCCGATGAGCAGTTCTTC	CASSFGADEQFF
TRBV19	NA	NA	TRBJ2-7	TGTGCCAGTAGTATCGGGGTTGTACCCTACGAGCAGTACTTC	CASSIGVVPYEQYF
TRBV7-9	few	TRBD1	TRBJ1-2	TGTGCCAGCAGCTTAGACGGGACAGGGGAAGGCTACACCTTC	CASSLDGTGEGYTF
TRBV7-9	NA	NA	TRBJ2-6	TGTGCCAGCATCAGGGGCAGACAAGTAGGGGCCAACGTCCTGACTTTC	CASIRGRQVGANVLTF
TRBV29-1	NA	NA	TRBJ2-3	TGCAGCTTTCACACAGATACGCAGTATTTT	CSFHTDTQYF
TRBV19	NA	TRBD2	TRBJ2-5	TGTGCCAGTAAAGGTGCTCTAGCGGGGGTAGGGGAGACCCAGTACTTC	CASKGALAGVGETQYF
TRBV5-8	NA	NA	TRBJ1-1	TGTGCCAGCAGCAAGATGCGGGGCCACACTGAAGCTTTCTTT	CASSKMRGHTEAFF
TRBV7-6	NA	NA	TRBJ1-5	TGTGCCAGCAGCCGACCCTCCTCGGGGGGACATAGCAATCAGCCCCAGCATTTT	CASSRPSSGGHSNQPQHF
TRBV7-3	once	NA	TRBJ2-7	TGTGCCAGCAGCCCCCCGTCCCGGGACATTGTCGAGCAGTACTTC	CASSPPSRDIVEQYF
TRBV7-2	NA	TRBD1	TRBJ1-1	TGTGCCAGCAGCCGGGACAGGGGGCGGACTGAAGCTTTCTTT	CASSRDRGRTEAFF
TRBV9	NA	NA	TRBJ2-1	TGTGCCAGCAGCGAGGGGACATCTTTTCACAATGAGCAGTTCTTC	CASSEGTSFHNEQFF
TRBV7-2	NA	TRBD2	TRBJ2-1	TGTGCCAGCAGCTTATCTAGCGGGAGGGCCTACAATGAGCAGTTCTTC	CASSLSSGRAYNEQFF
TRBV12-2	NA	NA	TRBJ2-7	TGTGCAAGTCGCTTAGTCGCAGCTCCGGTCTACGAGCAGTACTTC	CASRLVAAPVYEQYF
TRBV28	NA	TRBD2	TRBJ2-5	TGTGCCACCAGGGACCAAACTAGCGGGGGGTACTTC	CATRDQTSGGYF
TRBV6-5	NA	NA	TRBJ2-3	TGTGCCAGCAGTTACTCGAGCGGCGTAGGCACAGATACGCAGTATTTT	CASSYSSGVGTDTQYF
TRBV6-5	NA	TRBD1	TRBJ2-7	TGTGCCAGCACCTACCGACAGGGAGCCTTGAACGAGCAGTACTTC	CASTYRQGALNEQYF
TRBV4-2	once	NA	TRBJ1-2	TGTGCCAGCAGCCCCCCGGTGGAGGGCTATGGCTACACCTTC	CASSPPVEGYGYTF
TRBV7-2	NA	NA	TRBJ1-5	TGTGCCAGCAGCTTTTCGACGGGGCCCCAGCATTTT	CASSFSTGPQHF
TRBV7-3	NA	TRBD1	TRBJ2-1	TGTGCCAGCAGCATTAGACAGGGGACATATAATGAGCAGTTCTTC	CASSIRQGTYNEQFF
TRBV6-6	NA	NA	TRBJ2-7	TGTGCCAGCAGCCTACCGGGCGAGCAGTACTTC	CASSLPGEQYF
TRBV6-4	NA	NA	TRBJ2-3	TGTGCCAGCAGTGAGTCCCCAGGGCGCACAGATACGCAGTATTTT	CASSESPGRTDTQYF
TRBV6-6	NA	NA	TRBJ1-5	TGTGCCAGCAGTTACACGGGGATGAGCAATCAGCCCCAGCATTTT	CASSYTGMSNQPQHF
TRBV18	NA	TRBD1	TRBJ2-7	TGTGCCAGCTCACTAGAAGGGGGCGACGAGCAGTACTTC	CASSLEGGDEQYF
TRBV15	NA	NA	TRBJ1-2	TGTGCCACCAGCAGCTGGTCGGCAGGGGCTCTATATGGCTACACCTTC	CATSSWSAGALYGYTF
TRBV14	once	NA	TRBJ1-3	TGTGCCAGCAGCCAGGCCAGAAGTCGCTCTGGAAACACCATATATTTT	CASSQARSRSGNTIYF
TRBV11-2	NA	NA	TRBJ1-2	TGTGCCAGCAGCCCCGATACAGGGAACTATGGCTACACCTTC	CASSPDTGNYGYTF
TRBV21-1	NA	NA	TRBJ2-7	TGTGCCAGCAGCCGGATACGGGGCAGCTACGAGCAGTACTTC	CASSRIRGSYEQYF
TRBV9	NA	NA	TRBJ1-1	TGTGCCAGCAGCGTAGCTACAGGGAACACTGAAGCTTTCTTT	CASSVATGNTEAFF
TRBV30	once	TRBD2	TRBJ2-5	TGTGCCTGGACTAGCGGGCAAGAGACCCAGTACTTC	CAWTSGQETQYF
TRBV27	NA	NA	TRBJ1-5	TGTGCCAGCAGTTTATATTTCGGACAGCCCCAGCATTTT	CASSLYFGQPQHF
TRBV30	NA	NA	TRBJ2-5	TGTGCCTGGGGTGGGGGTTTCGAGACCCAGTACTTC	CAWGGGFETQYF
TRBV7-2	NA	NA	TRBJ1-6	TGTGCCAGCAGCCCCCGCCCGGCGGGGGCAAATTCACCCCTCCACTTT	CASSPRPAGANSPLHF
TRBV7-2	once	TRBD2	TRBJ2-3	TGTGCCAGCAGCCTAGCGGGGGGAGTGGCAGATACGCAGTATTTT	CASSLAGGVADTQYF
TRBV5-1	NA	TRBD1	TRBJ2-7	TGCGCCAGCAGCCCCTTCCCGACAGGGTCCAACGAGCAGTACTTC	CASSPFPTGSNEQYF
TRBV30	NA	NA	TRBJ2-1	TGTGCCTGGAGTAAGCGATGGAGCTCCTACAATGAGCAGTTCTTC	CAWSKRWSSYNEQFF
TRBV19	NA	TRBD1	TRBJ1-4	TGTGCCACCCCCCGACAGGGAGTGGGGTCATCCGAAAAACTGTTTTTT	CATPRQGVGSSEKLFF